The entry that follows covers one T cell receptor (beta chain) sequence. Its antigen is still unknown. One base away there is no much larger clone; base qualities are not given. Libraries were prepared through multiplex PCR. Instrument used: Illumina HiSeq 2500. TCRbeta libraries were constructed through three rounds of nested PCR with primers (Table S4) according to protocols adapted from ARM-PCR. PCR products of 200-500 bp were gel-excised and purified with the QIAquick gel extraction kit before sequencing. On the study's bioinformatics: Trimmomatic was used to clean the reads, FLASH was used to merge the reads into complete CDR3 sequences, and MiTCR was used to assign the reads to V(D)J germline segments. VDJtools was used to compute clonal diversity as the inverse Simpson's index. In-frame sequences lacking a premature stop codon were counted as productive reads. Using fastp trimming at Q25 and MiXCR clonotype assembly, TCRdb reanalyzed the public sequencing data and kept in-frame beta chains. Each CDR3 protein gets just one entry, which takes the most common genes and DNA from the rows behind it. TCRdb's processing, not the study's, gives the V and J calls here. The sample yields 75,000 to 90,000 distinct CDR3 sequences; more than 75% were counted once. The top ten clonotypes cover less than 25% of the sample.

The cysteine opens and the phenylalanine closes a CDR3 of 16 amino acids. Only the CDR3 portion is preserved as DNA: 48 bases, with reading frame beginning at the first base. CDR1 MNHEY and CDR2 SVGAGI are derived from the germline V gene. V drops 8 bases and J drops 7 bases, leaving 23 bases in between. The data belong to a study of tumor and adjacent non-tumor tissue in lung cancer (dated by TCRdb to between 2017 and 2018). About the investigation overall: Of the cohort, 12 patients had adenocarcinoma, 2 had squamous cell carcinoma and 1 had small cell lung cancer. For each patient, one tumor sample and one normal lung sample were taken, giving about 29 paired specimens that underwent TCRbeta CDR3 sequencing. Sequencing produced about 130 million productive TCRbeta reads in total, an average of about 4.17 million reads per sample. The study compared bulk TCRbeta repertoires between lung tumor tissue and matched distant non-tumor lung tissue from over twelve lung cancer patients. The roughly 15 enrolled patients, of whom around ten were men and 5 were women, were aged roughly 30 to 80 years and were diagnosed with TNM stage I to III disease. The full study reports these points: In normal lung, the top 100 clones accounted for a significantly larger cumulative share of the repertoire than in tumor tissue. The cohort had only about 14 patients, and the authors noted that larger samples and more detailed clinical data are needed. The sequencing platform is not named in the methods, and unique molecular identifiers are not mentioned. TCR diversity was significantly higher in younger patients, and greater tumor TCR diversity was associated with shorter overall survival and shorter disease-free survival. Peripheral blood was not sequenced, so blood TCRbeta repertoires in these lung cancer patients were not examined. Tumor tissue showed significantly greater TCR diversity (inverse Simpson) than normal lung tissue (about 400 vs 150, P = 0.0075, Mann-Whitney U test).

Bulk unsorted tissue served as the source for RNA extraction, and RNA quality was assessed using a NanoDrop ND-1000 and an Agilent 2100. For the normal lung samples, distant non-tumor tissue was collected more than 3 cm away from the tumor edge. All donors had newly diagnosed lung cancer, had not received prior chemotherapy, and were admitted for thoracic surgery in China between August and November 2014. Patients with previous radiotherapy or chemotherapy, or with another concurrent cancer, were excluded from the study. Surgical tissue pieces of about 1-2.2 cm3 were preserved in RNAlater solution and were kept at -80 degrees C until use.

Sequenced material: distant non-tumor lung tissue. The sequence was obtained from a woman aged 50 to 60 with non-small cell lung cancer. The V and J segments used are TRBV6-5 and TRBJ2-2; TRBD1 might be the D gene, on 5 matching bases. In nucleotides, the sequence is TGTGCCAGCGTGGACCCTACAGGTGGCGTTCACGGGGAGCTGTTTTTT. The resulting protein is CASVDPTGGVHGELFF.